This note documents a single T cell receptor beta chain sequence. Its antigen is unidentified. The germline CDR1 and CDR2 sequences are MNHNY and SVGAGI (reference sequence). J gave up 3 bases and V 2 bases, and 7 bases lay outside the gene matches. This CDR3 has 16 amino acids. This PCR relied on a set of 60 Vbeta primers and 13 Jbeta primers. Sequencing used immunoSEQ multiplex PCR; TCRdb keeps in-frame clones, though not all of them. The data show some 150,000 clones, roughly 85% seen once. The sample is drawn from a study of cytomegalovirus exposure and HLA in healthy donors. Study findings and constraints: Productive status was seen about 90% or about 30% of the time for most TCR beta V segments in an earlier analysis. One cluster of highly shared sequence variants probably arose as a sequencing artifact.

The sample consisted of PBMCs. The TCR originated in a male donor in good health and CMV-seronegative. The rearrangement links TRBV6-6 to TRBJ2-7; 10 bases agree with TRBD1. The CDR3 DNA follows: TGTGCCAGCAGTTACGCGGGACAGGGGTGGGTCTACGAGCAGTACTTC. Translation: CASSYAGQGWVYEQYF.